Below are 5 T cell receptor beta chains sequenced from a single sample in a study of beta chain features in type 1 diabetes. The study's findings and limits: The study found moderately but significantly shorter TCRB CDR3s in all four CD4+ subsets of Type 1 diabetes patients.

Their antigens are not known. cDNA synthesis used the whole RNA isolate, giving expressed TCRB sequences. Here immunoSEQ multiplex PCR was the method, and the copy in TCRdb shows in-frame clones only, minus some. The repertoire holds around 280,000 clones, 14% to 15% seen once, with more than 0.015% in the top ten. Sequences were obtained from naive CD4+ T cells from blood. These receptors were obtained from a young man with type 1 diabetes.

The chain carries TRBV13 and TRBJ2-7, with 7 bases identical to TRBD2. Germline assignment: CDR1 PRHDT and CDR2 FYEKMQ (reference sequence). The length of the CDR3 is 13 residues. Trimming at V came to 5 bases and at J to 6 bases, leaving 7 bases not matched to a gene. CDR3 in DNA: TGTGCCAGCAGCGGAAGACTAGCAGGCGAGCAGTACTTC. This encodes CASSGRLAGEQYF.

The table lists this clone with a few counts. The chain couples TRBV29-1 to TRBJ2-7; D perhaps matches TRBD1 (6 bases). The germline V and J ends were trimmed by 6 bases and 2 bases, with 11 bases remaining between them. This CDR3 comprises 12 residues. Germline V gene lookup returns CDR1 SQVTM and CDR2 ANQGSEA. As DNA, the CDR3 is TGCAGCGTCAGGACAGCTGCCTACGAGCAGTACTTC. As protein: CSVRTAAYEQYF.

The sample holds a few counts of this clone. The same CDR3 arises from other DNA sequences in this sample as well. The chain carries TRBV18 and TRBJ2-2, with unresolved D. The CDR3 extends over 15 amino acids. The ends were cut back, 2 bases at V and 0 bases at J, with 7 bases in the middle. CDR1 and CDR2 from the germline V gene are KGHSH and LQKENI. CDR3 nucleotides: TGTGCCAGCTCACCAGTCCCCGCGAACACCGGGGAGCTGTTTTTT. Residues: CASSPVPANTGELFF.

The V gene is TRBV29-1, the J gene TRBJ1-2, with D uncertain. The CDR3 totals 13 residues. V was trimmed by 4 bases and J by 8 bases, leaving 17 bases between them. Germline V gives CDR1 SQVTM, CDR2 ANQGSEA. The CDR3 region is CSVAGSAFSGYTF. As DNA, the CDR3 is TGCAGCGTTGCAGGTTCCGCTTTCTCCGGCTACACCTTC.

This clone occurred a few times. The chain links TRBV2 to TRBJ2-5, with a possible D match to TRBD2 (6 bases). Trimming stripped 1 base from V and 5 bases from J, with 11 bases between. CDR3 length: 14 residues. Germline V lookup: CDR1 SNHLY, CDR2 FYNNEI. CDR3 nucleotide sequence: TGTGCCAGCAGTGAAGGGGTAGGGAGGGAGACCCAGTACTTC. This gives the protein CASSEGVGRETQYF.